The 17 T cell receptor beta chains in this list originate from one sample, sequenced in a study of cytomegalovirus exposure and HLA in healthy donors. Assay used: immunoSEQ multiplex PCR; TCRdb lists only in-frame clones, some missing. Among 250,000 to 350,000 clones listed, roughly 90% were seen once. The sample consisted of PBMCs. The receptors were sampled from a woman younger than 35 in good health and CMV-seronegative.

This clone was found once. The chain employs TRBV5-4 and TRBJ2-5; 10 bases map to TRBD2. The CDR3 spans 17 residues. The J segment lost 0 bases and the V segment lost 5 bases, leaving 10 bases of the junction unmatched. Germline V gene sequence: CDR1 SGHNT, CDR2 YYREEE (reference sequence). CDR3 in amino acids: CASRFRGSGRYQETQYF. The CDR3 DNA follows: TGTGCCAGCAGATTCCGGGGTAGCGGGAGGTACCAAGAGACCCAGTACTTC. Complete variable domain (other parts from reference TRBV5-4 and TRBJ2-5): ETGVTQSPTHLIKTRGQQVTLRCSSQSGHNTVSWYQQALGQGPQFIFQYYREEENGRGNFPPRFSGLQFPNYSSELNVNALELDDSALYLCASRFRGSGRYQETQYFGPGTRLLVL.

V is TRBV13 and J is TRBJ2-3, with TRBD1 matching 8 bases. This CDR3 contains 14 residues. With V trimmed by 3 bases and J by 3 bases, 2 bases remained unmatched. The germline CDR1 and CDR2 sequences are PRHDT and FYEKMQ (reference sequence). The CDR3 DNA follows: TGTGCCAGCAGCTTTAACAGGGGGACAGATACGCAGTATTTT. Translated: CASSFNRGTDTQYF.

This clone was observed once. The V call is TRBV4-3, the J call TRBJ2-5; 15 bases match TRBD2. V lost 0 bases to trimming and J lost 9 bases; unmatched junction nucleotides: 5. Per the germline V gene, CDR1 is LGHNA and CDR2 is YSLEER. CDR3 length: 16 residues. CDR3 coding DNA: TGCGCCAGCAGCCAAGATTTAGGACTAGCGGGAGGGGCCCAGTACTTC. Protein sequence: CASSQDLGLAGGAQYF.

The genes are TRBV10-3 and TRBJ2-3; 9 bases are shared with TRBD2. Trimming took 4 bases from V and 8 from J; bases not matched to a gene: 4. This CDR3 is 13 amino acids long. Germline assignment: CDR1 ENHRY and CDR2 SYGVKD. CDR3 sequence (DNA): TGTGCCATCAGTGGGACTAGCGCAAGTACGCAGTATTTT. Protein sequence: CAISGTSASTQYF.

The chain employs TRBV7-2 and TRBJ2-7, with TRBD1 matching 7 bases. The length of the CDR3 is 14 residues. The V segment lost 2 bases and the J segment 2 bases; nucleotides outside the gene matches: 3. The germline CDR1 and CDR2 sequences are SGHTA and FQGNSA. The chain's CDR3 is CASSLPGQTYEQYF. CDR3 sequence (DNA): TGTGCCAGCAGCTTACCGGGACAGACCTACGAGCAGTACTTC.

This chain joins TRBV27 and TRBJ2-7; possibly TRBD2 for D (5 bases). With 5 bases removed from V and 4 bases from J, the gap between germline ends came to 15 bases. CDR1 and CDR2 from the germline V gene are MNHEY and SMNVEV (reference sequence). CDR3 length: 14 amino acids. As DNA, the CDR3 is TGTGCCAGCAGTCTGAGGGATACGGGTTACGAGCAGTACTTC. This gives the protein CASSLRDTGYEQYF.

The rearrangement uses TRBV5-6 and TRBJ1-1; 9 bases map to TRBD1. CDR3 size: 15 residues. Germline CDR1 is SGHDT and CDR2 is YYEEEE. J lost 5 bases, V lost 3 bases, and 8 bases had no gene match. Here the CDR3 reads CASSWGSTGGTEAFF. In DNA form, the CDR3 reads TGTGCCAGCAGCTGGGGCTCGACAGGGGGGACTGAAGCTTTCTTT.

The table lists this clone with a count of one. The genes are TRBV7-9 and TRBJ2-7; TRBD2 agrees at 9 bases. Germline values: CDR1 SEHNR, CDR2 FQNEAQ (reference sequence). This CDR3 spans 18 amino acids. The V and J ends lost 5 bases and 3 bases, in that order; junction bases with no gene match: 17. The CDR3 sequence: CASSPFEIVAGVVYEQYF. The CDR3 DNA follows: TGTGCCAGCAGCCCCTTTGAAATAGTAGCGGGAGTTGTCTACGAGCAGTACTTC.

V usage is TRBV28 and J usage is TRBJ2-1, with 7 bases matching TRBD2. Unmatched junction bases numbered 8, after V lost 5 bases and J lost 4 bases. The CDR3 is 15 amino acids. CDR1 MDHEN and CDR2 SYDVKM come from the germline V gene. CDR3 sequence reads: CASSPGGLHYNEQFF. The CDR3 DNA sequence: TGTGCCAGCAGTCCGGGGGGACTTCATTACAATGAGCAGTTCTTC.

This chain links TRBV11-2 with TRBJ2-7; 9 bases line up with TRBD1. V was clipped by 2 bases and J by 9 bases; unmatched bases: 8. Germline V gene sequence: CDR1 SGHAT, CDR2 FQNNGV. This CDR3 comprises 14 residues. CDR3 nucleotides: TGTGCCAGCAGCTTAATGGGACAGGGTTTTTGGCAGTACTTC. The encoded protein is CASSLMGQGFWQYF.

The V and J genes are TRBV27 and TRBJ1-1; D remains ambiguous. V dropped 7 bases and J dropped 4 bases, with 16 bases sitting between them. Germline assignment: CDR1 MNHEY and CDR2 SMNVEV (reference sequence). This CDR3 comprises 14 residues. CDR3 in DNA: TGTGCCAGCAAGGTTCGGGGAGGTCCCACTGAAGCTTTCTTT. It encodes CASKVRGGPTEAFF.

The V and J genes are TRBV28 and TRBJ1-2; 9 bases are a match to TRBD1. Germline trimming cut 5 bases from V and 7 bases from J; bases unmatched to any gene: 8. Germline values: CDR1 MDHEN, CDR2 SYDVKM. The CDR3 loop spans 14 amino acids. CDR3 bases: TGTGCCAGCAGTATCGTACAGGGGGCGGTTGGCTACACCTTC. Translation gives CASSIVQGAVGYTF.

The chain recombines TRBV6-6 with TRBJ1-5; 10 bases map to TRBD1. There are 15 residues in the CDR3. With V trimmed by 6 bases and J by 5 bases, 7 bases remained unmatched. Germline-derived CDR1 and CDR2 are MNHNY and SVGAGI (reference sequence). CDR3 sequence reads: CASSQDRGRDQPQHF. In DNA, the CDR3 is TGTGCCAGCAGCCAAGACAGGGGGCGAGATCAGCCCCAGCATTTT.

This rearrangement joins TRBV27 to TRBJ1-4; D gene ambiguous. Trimming stripped 5 bases from V and 0 bases from J, with 7 bases between. CDR3 length equals 14 residues. Looked up from germline, CDR1 is MNHEY and CDR2 is SMNVEV (reference sequence). CDR3 residues: CASSLYTTNEKLFF. CDR3 nucleotide sequence: TGTGCCAGCAGTCTTTATACAACTAATGAAAAACTGTTTTTT.

This chain uses TRBV2 with TRBJ2-3, with 10 bases lining up with TRBD2. CDR3 size: 14 residues. In germline, CDR1 is SNHLY, CDR2 FYNNEI. Unmatched junction bases numbered 6, after V lost 6 bases and J lost 6 bases. The CDR3 here is CASRGLAEDDTQYF. The CDR3 DNA reads as TGTGCCAGCAGAGGACTAGCGGAGGATGATACGCAGTATTTT.

The rearrangement joins TRBV9 to TRBJ1-5, with D unclear. Trimming took off 0 bases at V and 7 bases at J, with 8 bases between the two ends. Per germline, CDR1 SGDLS and CDR2 YYNGEE. This CDR3 is 13 amino acids long. CDR3 protein: CASSVAVGQPQHF. As DNA, the CDR3 is TGTGCCAGCAGCGTAGCGGTGGGCCAGCCCCAGCATTTT.

V gene TRBV28 combines with J gene TRBJ2-1; 10 bases align to TRBD2. Germline CDR1 and CDR2: MDHEN and SYDVKM. V gave up 7 bases and J gave up 6 bases; unmatched junction bases: 9. The CDR3 extends over 15 amino acids. The CDR3 region has the DNA TGTGCCAGCATCTGGGCGGGACTAGCGTCCAATGAGCAGTTCTTC. This translates into CASIWAGLASNEQFF.